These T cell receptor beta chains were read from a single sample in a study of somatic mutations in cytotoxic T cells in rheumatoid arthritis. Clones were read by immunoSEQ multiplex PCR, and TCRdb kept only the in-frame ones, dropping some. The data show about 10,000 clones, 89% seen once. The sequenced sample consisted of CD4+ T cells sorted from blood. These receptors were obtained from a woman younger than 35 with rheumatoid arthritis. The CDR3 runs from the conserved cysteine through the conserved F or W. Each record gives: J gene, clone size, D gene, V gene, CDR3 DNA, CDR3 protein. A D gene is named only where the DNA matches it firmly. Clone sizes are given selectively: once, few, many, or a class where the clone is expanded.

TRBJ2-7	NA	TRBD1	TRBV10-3	TGTGCCATCAGTGAGTCAAATATACAGGGGGCCCACGAGCAGTACTTC	CAISESNIQGAHEQYF
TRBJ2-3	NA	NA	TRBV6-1	TGTGCCAGCAGTGAACTGGGGGGGGGCCCCACAGATACGCAGTATTTT	CASSELGGGPTDTQYF
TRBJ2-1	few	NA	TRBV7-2	TGTGCCAGCAGCTTGCAGGGGTTCCCCTACAATGAGCAGTTCTTC	CASSLQGFPYNEQFF
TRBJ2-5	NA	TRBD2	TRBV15	TGTGCCACCAGGAGGAGCGGGGGAGAAGAGACCCAGTACTTC	CATRRSGGEETQYF
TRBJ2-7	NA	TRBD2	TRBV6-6	TGTGCCAGCAGTTTTATTATCACTAGCGGGAGGCACGAGCAGTACTTC	CASSFIITSGRHEQYF
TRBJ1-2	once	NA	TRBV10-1	TGCGCCAGCAGTGAGATTGGACAGACTTATGGCTACACCTTC	CASSEIGQTYGYTF
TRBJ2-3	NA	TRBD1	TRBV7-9	TGTGCCAGCAGTCGACAGGGGGCAGATACGCAGTATTTT	CASSRQGADTQYF
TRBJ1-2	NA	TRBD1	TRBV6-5	TGTGCCAGCAGTTTACAACAGGGGGCCGGCTATGGCTACACCTTC	CASSLQQGAGYGYTF
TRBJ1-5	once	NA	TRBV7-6	TGTGCCAGCAGCTTGGGGGGTCCTCAGCCCCAGCATTTT	CASSLGGPQPQHF
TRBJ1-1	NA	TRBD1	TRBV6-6	TGTGCCAGCAGCTCCGGGACAGTGAACACTGAAGCTTTCTTT	CASSSGTVNTEAFF
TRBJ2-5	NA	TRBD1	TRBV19	TGTGCCAGTAGCCGACAGGGGGCGAAAGAGACCCAGTACTTC	CASSRQGAKETQYF
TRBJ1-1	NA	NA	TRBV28	TGTGCCAGCAGTCGGACCGGGATTGAAGCTTTCTTT	CASSRTGIEAFF
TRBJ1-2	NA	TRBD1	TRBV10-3	TGTGCCATCAGTGAGCCACAGGGGTCGTTGGGCTATGGCTACACCTTC	CAISEPQGSLGYGYTF
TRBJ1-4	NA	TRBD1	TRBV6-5	TGTGCCAGCGGAGACCAGGGGGCAACTAATGAAAAACTGTTTTTT	CASGDQGATNEKLFF
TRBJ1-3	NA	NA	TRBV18	TGTGCCAGCTCACCAAGGAAGAAGGGGCCTGGAAACACCATATATTTT	CASSPRKKGPGNTIYF
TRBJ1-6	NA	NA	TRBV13	TGTGCCAGCAGCTTTCAGGGGTTGCAATCACCCCTCCACTTT	CASSFQGLQSPLHF
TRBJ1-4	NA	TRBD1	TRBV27	TGTGCCAGCAGTCTCCGGACAGGGCGTGAAAAACTGTTTTTT	CASSLRTGREKLFF
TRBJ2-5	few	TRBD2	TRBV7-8	TGTGCCAGCAGCGGACTAACGCGGGAGCAAGAGACCCAGTACTTC	CASSGLTREQETQYF
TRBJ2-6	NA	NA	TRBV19	TGTGCCAGTAGTTACATCTCTGGGGCCAACGTCCTGACTTTC	CASSYISGANVLTF
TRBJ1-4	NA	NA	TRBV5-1	TGCGCCAGCAGCTTAGGGGGAGGGGGTGAAAAACTGTTTTTT	CASSLGGGGEKLFF
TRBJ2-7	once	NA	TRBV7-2	TGTGCCAGCAGCTCTACTAAGCGGTTCTCCTACGAGCAGTACTTC	CASSSTKRFSYEQYF
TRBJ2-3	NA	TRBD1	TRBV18	TGTGCCAGCTCACCACGACAGGGTACAGATACGCAGTATTTT	CASSPRQGTDTQYF
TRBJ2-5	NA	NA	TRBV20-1	TGCAGTGCTTCCAGGTCCGGGGAGCAGTACTTC	CSASRSGEQYF
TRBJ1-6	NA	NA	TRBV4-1	TGCGCCAGCAATGGAGACCGGAGCTCCTATAATTCACCCCTCCACTTT	CASNGDRSSYNSPLHF
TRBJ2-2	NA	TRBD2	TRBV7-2	TGTGCCAGCAGCTTAACCCCCTCGCGGGGGGGCACCGGGGAGCTGTTTTTT	CASSLTPSRGGTGELFF
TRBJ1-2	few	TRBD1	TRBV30	TGTGCCTGGAGCACTGGACAGGTCCATGGCTACACCTTC	CAWSTGQVHGYTF
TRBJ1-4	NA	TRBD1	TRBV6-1	TGTGCCAGCAGTGGGGAACAGGGGGGGGGAAAACTGTTTTTT	CASSGEQGGGKLFF
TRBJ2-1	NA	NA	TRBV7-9	TGTGCCAGCAGCCCGTGGGGGGACTCCTACAATGAGCAGTTCTTC	CASSPWGDSYNEQFF
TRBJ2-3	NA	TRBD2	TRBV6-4	TGTGCCAGCAGTCGAGCGGGAGTAGGAGATACGCAGTATTTT	CASSRAGVGDTQYF
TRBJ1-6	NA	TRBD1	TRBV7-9	TGTGCCAGCAGCTCCCCGGGACAGGGCTCTCTCTCACCCCTCCACTTT	CASSSPGQGSLSPLHF
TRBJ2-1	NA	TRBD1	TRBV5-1	TGCGCCAGCAGCTTGGAGGGACAGGGAGGAAGAGGGCTCAATGAGCAGTTCTTC	CASSLEGQGGRGLNEQFF
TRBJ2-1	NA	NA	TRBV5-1	TGCGCCAGCAGCTTGGCTTTGGGCAGGGTAAATGAGCAGTTCTTC	CASSLALGRVNEQFF
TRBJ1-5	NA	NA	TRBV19	TGTGCCAGTAGCCCGGGACTAACCGGGCAGCCCCAGCATTTT	CASSPGLTGQPQHF
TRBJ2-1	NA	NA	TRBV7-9	TGTGCCAGCAGCTCCTCACCAGGCCGGCGGGGATACAATGAGCAGTTCTTC	CASSSSPGRRGYNEQFF
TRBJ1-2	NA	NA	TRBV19	TGTGCCAGTAAGCCCTCGTGGGGGGTGAATAGCTACACCTTC	CASKPSWGVNSYTF
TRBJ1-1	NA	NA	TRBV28	TGTGCCAGCAGCCCGTCCCGGGGAATAAGCACTGAAGCTTTCTTT	CASSPSRGISTEAFF
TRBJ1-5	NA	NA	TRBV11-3	TGTGCCAGCAGGGGGGGACTCAATCAGCCCCAGCATTTT	CASRGGLNQPQHF
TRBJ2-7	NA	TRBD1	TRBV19	TGTGCCAGTAGTTTCCGGACAGGGGGCGAGTACGAGCAGTACTTC	CASSFRTGGEYEQYF
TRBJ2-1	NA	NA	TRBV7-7	TGTGCTAGCAGCGCCGTAAGGGGATCTTACAATGAGCAGTTCTTC	CASSAVRGSYNEQFF
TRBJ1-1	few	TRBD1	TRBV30	TGTGCCTACCGACAGGGGACGAGCACTGAAGCTTTCTTT	CAYRQGTSTEAFF
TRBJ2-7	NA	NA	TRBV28	TGTGCCAGCAGTTTAGGAGTCGGGCAGTACTTC	CASSLGVGQYF
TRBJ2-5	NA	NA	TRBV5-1	TGCGCCAGCAGCCGCCCGGGGGAACAAGAGACCCAGTACTTC	CASSRPGEQETQYF
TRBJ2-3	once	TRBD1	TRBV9	TGTGCCAGCAGCTTCAGGGGGACAGTCACAGATACGCAGTATTTT	CASSFRGTVTDTQYF
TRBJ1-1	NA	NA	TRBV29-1	TGCAGCGTTGAAGGGTACTCGAACACTGAAGCTTTCTTT	CSVEGYSNTEAFF
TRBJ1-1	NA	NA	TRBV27	TGTGCCAGCAGTATAAGAACAGGGTCCCTGAACACTGAAGCTTTCTTT	CASSIRTGSLNTEAFF
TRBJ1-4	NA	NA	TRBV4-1	TGCGCCAGCAGCTCTCGTGATTGGACGGGGGGTGAAAAACTGTTTTTT	CASSSRDWTGGEKLFF
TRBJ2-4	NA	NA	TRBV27	TGTGCCAGCAGCCCCTCCTTAGAGGCGGGTAAACGGGGCAAAAACATTCAGTACTTC	CASSPSLEAGKRGKNIQYF
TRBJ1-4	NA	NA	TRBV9	TGTGCCAGCGGGGAGGGCCCAGCAACTAATGAAAAACTGTTTTTT	CASGEGPATNEKLFF
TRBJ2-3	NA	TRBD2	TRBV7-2	TGTGCCAGCAGCTTCGGACTAGCGGGGGGCGGGACGCAGTATTTT	CASSFGLAGGGTQYF
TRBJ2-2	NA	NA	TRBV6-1	TGTGCCAGCAGATCCCCGGGGGCGAACACCGGGGAGCTGTTTTTT	CASRSPGANTGELFF
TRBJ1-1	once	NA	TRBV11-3	TGTGCCAGCAGCTGGGCCCGGGGCACTGAAGCTTTCTTT	CASSWARGTEAFF
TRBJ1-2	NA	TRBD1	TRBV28	TGTGCCAGCAGTACCCGGACAGGCAACGCCTATGGCTACACCTTC	CASSTRTGNAYGYTF
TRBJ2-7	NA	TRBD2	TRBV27	TGTGCCAGCAGTTTGGAAGCGGGACCCTACGAGCAGTACTTC	CASSLEAGPYEQYF
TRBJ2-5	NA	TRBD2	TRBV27	TGTGCCAGCAGTTTACGACTAGCGGGAGTTCAAGAGACCCAGTACTTC	CASSLRLAGVQETQYF
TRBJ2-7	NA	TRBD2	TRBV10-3	TGTGCCGGGCGGGGGGGACATACCTACGAGCAGTACTTC	CAGRGGHTYEQYF